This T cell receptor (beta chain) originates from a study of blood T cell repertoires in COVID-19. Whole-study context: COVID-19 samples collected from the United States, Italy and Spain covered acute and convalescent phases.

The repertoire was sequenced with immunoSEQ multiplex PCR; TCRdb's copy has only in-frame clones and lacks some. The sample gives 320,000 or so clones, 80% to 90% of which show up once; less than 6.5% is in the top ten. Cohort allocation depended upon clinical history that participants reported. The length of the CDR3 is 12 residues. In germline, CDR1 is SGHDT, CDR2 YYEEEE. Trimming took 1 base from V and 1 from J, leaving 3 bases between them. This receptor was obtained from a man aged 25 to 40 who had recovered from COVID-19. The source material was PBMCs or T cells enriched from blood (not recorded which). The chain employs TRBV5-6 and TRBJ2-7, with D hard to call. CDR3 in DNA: TGTGCCAGCAGCTTGCATTCCTACGAGCAGTACTTC. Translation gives CASSLHSYEQYF.